A single T cell receptor beta chain is shown here with its context. Its antigen is as yet unknown. TCRdb reprocessed the 5' RACE reads, with one entry per CDR3 protein and no DNA. The ten top clones account for around 1.2%, within a sample of over 120,000 distinct CDR3 sequences. The data belong to a study of monozygotic twins with inflammatory bowel disease. Study-level findings and limits: IBD patients displayed reduced TCRbeta diversity (inverse Simpson) when set against healthy co-twins.

The germline CDR1 and CDR2 sequences are ENHRY and SYGVKD. The length of the CDR3 is 15 residues. What was sequenced was blood. The TCR comes from a human donor with ulcerative colitis or Crohn's disease, or a healthy co-twin of an affected twin (not recorded which). The V and J genes are TRBV10-3 and TRBJ2-2; TCRdb selects TRBD1, and the lack of DNA leaves this call unchecked. The CDR3 loop is CAIHTGGRNTGELFF.